Here is one TCR beta chain with its context. What it recognizes is unknown. PCR was performed a second time for 7 to 11 cycles using a sample-barcoded 5' primer and a J-beta primer mix. Using its own MiXCR run on the 5' RACE reads, TCRdb lists one record per CDR3 protein. Of about a million distinct CDR3 sequences in the sample, about 51% were seen once. This record comes from a study of blood T cells in healthy people across ages. Study-wide results and caveats: The diversity estimates, figures obtained from one million T cells, were considered underestimates. Across the age range, TCR beta diversity per million T cells fell in a roughly linear way.

Trimming took 3 bases from V and 6 from J; bases not matched to a gene: 6. The CDR3 length is 15 residues. The germline gives CDR1 MGHRA, CDR2 YSYEKL. Isolation recovered at least 7 million PBMCs from every sample. The sequence was collected from a woman aged 55-70 years in good health. Sequenced: blood. This sequence joins TRBV4-1 and TRBJ2-7; the match to TRBD2 covers 12 bases. The CDR3 sequence: CASSQTTSGRPEQYF. CDR3 bases: TGCGCCAGCAGCCAGACGACTAGCGGGAGACCCGAGCAGTACTTC.